The 17 T cell receptor beta chains presented below share a single source sample, sequenced in a study of shared clonotypes between healthy human individuals. Assay used: immunoSEQ multiplex PCR; TCRdb lists only in-frame clones, some missing. Of about 960,000 clones listed, 76% are singletons. What was sequenced was memory CD4+ T cells sorted from blood. Regarding subset: CD45RA-negative fraction. The source of these receptors is a young man in good health.

Regarding this clone: One end of the junction varies from germline; a read error may be responsible. The chain has TRBV5-1 and TRBJ2-1, with D possibly being TRBD1 or TRBD2 (5 bases each). This CDR3 is 14 amino acids long. Looked up from germline, CDR1 is SGHRS and CDR2 is YFSETQ. The DNA of the CDR3 is TGCGCCAGCAGTTTGGGGGTCGGGTACAATGAGCAGTTCTTC. It yields the protein CASSLGVGYNEQFF.

This clone was recorded at least ten times. The chain joins TRBV7-3 to TRBJ2-3, with D unclear. The V gene's germline CDR1 is SGHTA and CDR2 FQGTGA. V lost 2 bases and J lost 6, with 15 bases in between. This CDR3 spans 15 amino acids. The CDR3 sequence is CASSLEARQLDTQYF. The CDR3 nucleotides are TGTGCCAGCAGCTTAGAAGCCAGGCAGCTGGATACGCAGTATTTT.

V gene TRBV11-2 combines with J gene TRBJ2-1; no clear D gene. With 1 base removed from V and 12 bases from J, the gap between germline ends came to 13 bases. CDR1 is SGHAT, CDR2 FQNNGV, per germline. The CDR3 spans 13 residues. CDR3 bases: TGTGCCAGCAGCTTAGGGCGGAGCGTAGGGCAGTTCTTC. The encoded protein is CASSLGRSVGQFF.

The CDR3 nucleotides read TGTGCCAGCAGCGGGGGAGGGGAACACTCACCCCTCCACTTT. Amino acids: CASSGGGEHSPLHF. The genes are TRBV7-9 and TRBJ1-6; possible D gene TRBD1, 5 bases. The V gene's germline CDR1 is SEHNR and CDR2 FQNEAQ (reference sequence). The length of the CDR3 is 14 residues. V shed 5 bases and J shed 10 bases, with 15 bases lying between them.

This rearrangement joins TRBV27 to TRBJ1-6, with D uncertain. Germline lookup yields CDR1 MNHEY and CDR2 SMNVEV (reference sequence). This CDR3 region has 13 residues. The ends were cut back, 2 bases at V and 9 bases at J, with 8 bases in the middle. The CDR3 is CASSLGVGSPLHF. CDR3 in DNA: TGTGCCAGCAGTTTAGGGGTAGGTTCACCCCTCCACTTT.

The rearrangement joins TRBV18 to TRBJ2-7; TRBD1 is a possible D gene (7 bases). Trimming left V 2 bases short and J 6 bases short, with 17 bases between. This CDR3 is built from 15 residues. The germline V gene has CDR1 KGHSH and CDR2 LQKENI. The CDR3 bases are TGTGCCAGCTCACCAGCCTCCCTTCAGGGGGGCGAGCAGTACTTC. Residues: CASSPASLQGGEQYF.

The chain combines TRBV9 with TRBJ2-1; D may be TRBD2 (5 bases). There are 19 residues in the CDR3. V shed 0 bases and J shed 4 bases, with 23 bases lying between them. Germline loops: CDR1 SGDLS, CDR2 YYNGEE. The DNA for the CDR3 is TGTGCCAGCAGCGTAGTAGGTTTTCCTGGCCGCGGCGGGTACAATGAGCAGTTCTTC. Encoded protein: CASSVVGFPGRGGYNEQFF.

Of note for this clone: Different DNA sequences within this sample yield the same CDR3. CDR3 protein: CASSLSSNQPQHF. The CDR3 coding sequence is TGTGCCAGCAGCCTCTCGAGCAATCAGCCCCAGCATTTT. J is TRBJ1-5 and V is TRBV7-2; D remains ambiguous. V lost 5 bases, J lost 1 base, and 6 bases lay in between. This CDR3 is 13 amino acids long. Looked up from germline, CDR1 is SGHTA and CDR2 is FQGNSA.

This clone was observed a single time. V usage is TRBV21-1 and J usage is TRBJ1-1. TRBV21-1 is shown as a pseudogene. The CDR3 loop spans 15 amino acids. CDR3 nucleotides: TGTGCCAGCACCCAAAGAGGGGCCAGGAACACTGAAGCTTTCTTT. This encodes CASTQRGARNTEAFF.

V is TRBV9 and J is TRBJ2-1, with TRBD2 matching 10 bases. The CDR3 is 15 amino acids. CDR1 is SGDLS and CDR2 is YYNGEE in the germline V gene. The trim removed 1 base at V and 5 bases at J, leaving 3 bases unmatched. The CDR3 spells CASSVPSGGDNEQFF. The CDR3 region has the DNA TGTGCCAGCAGCGTACCTAGCGGGGGAGACAATGAGCAGTTCTTC.

Only one count was recorded for this clone. This sequence joins TRBV10-3 and TRBJ2-7; D is perhaps TRBD1 or TRBD2 (7 bases each). Germline CDR1 reads ENHRY; CDR2 reads SYGVKD. V was pared by 10 bases and J by 4 bases, with 11 bases between. This CDR3 has 11 residues. CDR3 sequence: CATRGGYEQYF. The CDR3 DNA is TGTGCCACCAGGGGGGGATACGAGCAGTACTTC.

The CDR3 sequence is CASSSDRGNTIYF. In DNA form, the CDR3 reads TGTGCCAGCAGCTCGGACAGGGGGAACACCATATATTTT. J is TRBJ1-3 and V is TRBV7-3; 10 nucleotides line up with TRBD1. J was trimmed by 7 bases and V by 4 bases; bases with no gene match: 1. CDR1 is SGHTA, CDR2 FQGTGA, per germline. The CDR3 totals 13 residues.

V usage is TRBV6-6 and J usage is TRBJ1-5, with unresolved D. Trimming shortened V by 5 bases and J by 0 bases, and 8 bases separated the two germline ends. In germline, CDR1 is MNHNY, CDR2 SVGAGI (reference sequence). CDR3 size: 14 residues. CDR3 region: CASSLSNSNQPQHF. The CDR3 nucleotides are TGTGCCAGCAGTCTCAGTAATAGCAATCAGCCCCAGCATTTT.

The chain employs TRBV9 and TRBJ2-1; D is unresolved. V was trimmed by 0 bases and J by 0 bases, leaving 7 bases between them. CDR1 is SGDLS, CDR2 YYNGEE, per germline. This CDR3 has 15 amino acids. DNA for the CDR3: TGTGCCAGCAGCGTAGCTGGGGACTCCTACAATGAGCAGTTCTTC. Protein product: CASSVAGDSYNEQFF.

This chain uses TRBV7-9 with TRBJ2-3, with unresolved D. CDR1 and CDR2 from the germline V gene are SEHNR and FQNEAQ (reference sequence). The CDR3 is made up of 14 amino acids. Trimming shortened V by 4 bases and J by 5 bases, and 13 bases separated the two germline ends. The CDR3 loop reads CASSSPEVGDTQYF. The CDR3 DNA reads TGTGCCAGCAGCTCGCCTGAGGTTGGAGATACGCAGTATTTT. Together with reference TRBV7-9 and TRBJ2-3, the CDR3 gives the full variable domain: DTGVSQNPRHKITKRGQNVTFRCDPISEHNRLYWYRQTLGQGPEFLTYFQNEAQLEKSRLLSDRFSAERPKGSFSTLEIQRTEQGDSAMYLCASSSPEVGDTQYFGPGTRLTVL.

The genes are TRBV15 and TRBJ2-5; D is uncertain. Germline V CDR1 and CDR2: LNHNV, YYDKDF (reference sequence). V was pared by 6 bases and J by 2 bases, with 4 bases between. The CDR3 consists of 11 residues. CDR3 sequence: CATREQETQYF. The DNA of the CDR3 is TGTGCCACCAGGGAGCAAGAGACCCAGTACTTC.

This clone is a singleton in its sample. The chain has TRBV7-2 and TRBJ2-1, with TRBD1 as a possible D gene (6 bases). Trimming shortened V by 0 bases and J by 3 bases, and 6 bases separated the two germline ends. The CDR3 sequence is 14 residues long. Germline CDR1 is SGHTA and CDR2 is FQGNSA. The CDR3: CASSLARGYNEQFF. CDR3 bases: TGTGCCAGCAGCTTAGCCAGGGGCTACAATGAGCAGTTCTTC. The full variable domain, in which reference TRBV7-2 and TRBJ2-1 provide the parts outside the CDR3, is GAGVSQSPSNKVTEKGKDVELRCDPISGHTALYWYRQSLGQGLEFLIYFQGNSAPDKSGLPSDRFSAERTGGSVSTLTIQRTQQEDSAVYLCASSLARGYNEQFFGPGTRLTVL.